This T cell receptor beta chain was captured in a study of tumor-infiltrating lymphocytes in primary liver carcinoma. In the study overall: Patients had primary liver carcinoma treated by surgical resection. Patients included men and women of 30 to 69 years.

This clonotype showed up just a few times. Its matching antigen is unknown. Whole-study results and caveats: Blood trailed tumors significantly in top-250-clone fraction (p = 0.039). Less overlap was seen in tumor-adjacent and tumor-blood pairs than in tumor region pairs.

cDNA specific to TCR beta was made from around 530 ng of total RNA, with a constant-region primer employed for priming. Nested multiplex PCR, run for three rounds with slightly modified ARM-PCR, yielded TCR beta libraries. Rounds one and two of PCR, each of roughly 10 cycles, were primed with TRBV1-TRBV30 forward primers and a C-beta reverse primer. TCRdb used MiXCR to reprocess the multiplex PCR reads, holding one entry per CDR3 protein. The data show more than 150,000 distinct CDR3 sequences, 50% to 75% seen once. Trimming shortened V by 2 bases and J by 6 bases, and 17 bases separated the two germline ends. The CDR3 is 15 amino acids. Germline loops: CDR1 MNHEY, CDR2 SVGAGI. Blood RNA originated from unsorted whole blood, with germline DNA additionally extracted.

The TCR comes from a man aged 40-49 years with primary liver carcinoma and hepatitis B virus infection. The sequencing sample was made of peripheral blood. The chain recombines TRBV6-5 with TRBJ2-7; perhaps TRBD2 as D (5 bases). The CDR3 DNA sequence: TGTGCCAGCAGTTACGGTGGCGGGTCATCCGGCGAGCAGTACTTC. It is translated as CASSYGGGSSGEQYF.